The 25 T cell receptor beta chains below come from one sample, sequenced in a study of blood T cells in healthy people across ages. Next came a second PCR, run for about 6 to 12 cycles, which used a sample-barcoded 5' primer along with a J-beta primer mix. One entry per CDR3 protein, called by TCRdb with MiXCR from the 5' RACE reads. Altogether 600,000 or so distinct CDR3 sequences are present, roughly 43% being singletons, with the ten largest covering 20% to 25%. Sample: blood. Receptors originate from an elderly man in good health.

This clonotype has a handful of counts. DNA for the CDR3: TGTGCCTGGAGTGAGGTTCGCCTTTTCGAGCAGTACTTC. It codes for CAWSEVRLFEQYF. The chain employs TRBV30 and TRBJ2-7; D unclear. Looked up from germline, CDR1 is GTSNPN and CDR2 is SVGIG (reference sequence). This CDR3 has 13 residues. V was trimmed by 1 base and J by 6 bases, leaving 13 bases between them.

The chain has TRBV18 and TRBJ2-5, with TRBD1 as a possible D gene (7 bases). The better agreement between TRBJ2-7 and the DNA end casts doubt on the J call. There are 16 residues in the CDR3. CDR1 KGHSH and CDR2 LQKENI come from the germline V gene. CDR3 nucleotides: TGTGCCAGCTCCCACAGCCGCGGGACAGAGTCTAACGAGCAGTACTTC. Its translation is CASSHSRGTESNEQYF.

In its sample, this clonotype was seen a few times. The chain joins TRBV2 to TRBJ2-5; TRBD2 matches at 8 bases. This CDR3 comprises 15 residues. V gave up 9 bases and J gave up 2 bases; unmatched junction bases: 11. Germline V gene sequence: CDR1 SNHLY, CDR2 FYNNEI. The CDR3 region is CARQYEAGVQETQYF. The CDR3 nucleotides are TGTGCCAGACAATATGAAGCGGGGGTTCAAGAGACCCAGTACTTC.

This clonotype has a handful of counts. The rearrangement uses TRBV29-1 and TRBJ1-1; 9 bases are a match to TRBD1. In germline, CDR1 is SQVTM, CDR2 ANQGSEA. The V segment lost 6 bases and the J segment 1 base; nucleotides outside the gene matches: 12. The CDR3 spans 16 residues. The CDR3 DNA reads as TGCAGCGTGGGACAGGGACTCACCCTTTCGAACACTGAAGCTTTCTTT. This translates into CSVGQGLTLSNTEAFF.

This sequence joins TRBV20-1 and TRBJ1-1; tentatively, D is TRBD1 (6 bases). V dropped 3 bases and J dropped 12 bases, with 14 bases sitting between them. There are 11 residues in the CDR3. Germline CDR1 is DFQATT and CDR2 is SNEGSKA (reference sequence). The CDR3, as DNA: TGCAGTGCTAGCAGGGGACGAGAGCCTTTCTTT. This codes for CSASRGREPFF.

The rearrangement joins TRBV19 to TRBJ2-1; 9 bases agree with TRBD1. Looked up from germline, CDR1 is LNHDA and CDR2 is SQIVND (reference sequence). The CDR3 extends over 16 amino acids. Germline trimming cut 1 base from V and 9 bases from J; bases unmatched to any gene: 10. In nucleotides, the CDR3 is TGTGCCAGTAGTATAGCCGACAGGGGGTTATCTCTTGAGCAGTTCTTC. This sequence encodes CASSIADRGLSLEQFF.

The chain's CDR3 is CASSFQTGGIEETQYF. The CDR3 DNA sequence: TGTGCCAGCAGTTTCCAAACGGGGGGAATTGAAGAGACCCAGTACTTC. V and J are TRBV6-2 or TRBV6-3 and TRBJ2-5; 7 nucleotides align to TRBD2. The CDR3 has 16 residues. Germline values: CDR1 MNHEY, CDR2 SVGEGT. Trimming at V came to 4 bases and at J to 3 bases, leaving 11 bases not matched to a gene.

A few counts support this clonotype. The chain has TRBV12-3 or TRBV12-4 and TRBJ2-3; D ambiguous. CDR3 length: 13 residues. V was trimmed by 3 bases and J by 5 bases, leaving 9 bases between them. The CDR3 region has the DNA TGTGCCAGCAGTTTCCGTAGGGTAGATACGCAGTATTTT. It specifies CASSFRRVDTQYF.

The V gene is TRBV7-3, the J gene TRBJ2-1; D might be TRBD1 (7 bases). The CDR3 has 16 amino acids. V was trimmed by 1 base and J by 13 bases, leaving 23 bases between them. The germline V gene encodes CDR1 SGHTA and CDR2 FQGTGA. For the CDR3, the DNA is TGTGCCAGCAGCTTAATGGGGGGCAGGGACAGCGAGACCCAGTTCTTC. This sequence encodes CASSLMGGRDSETQFF.

The V and J genes are TRBV9 and TRBJ2-7, with a tentative D call TRBD1 (5 bases). The J call may be in error: the DNA end matches TRBJ2-5 better. The CDR3 length is 15 residues. Germline lookup yields CDR1 SGDLS and CDR2 YYNGEE. The DNA for the CDR3 is TGTGCCAGCAGCGCCCGGACAACCACGGAAGAGACCCAGTACTTC. Residues: CASSARTTTEETQYF.

As DNA, the CDR3 is TGTGCCAGCAGCCAAGATCGTGACAGGAAGACCCAGTACTTC. This sequence encodes CASSQDRDRKTQYF. This chain uses TRBV4-2 with TRBJ2-5; D is possibly TRBD1 (6 bases). This CDR3 region has 14 residues. V was shortened by 0 bases and J by 6 bases, with 11 bases between the two germline ends. Per the germline V gene, CDR1 is LGHNA and CDR2 is YNFKEQ.

The chain has TRBV5-6 and TRBJ2-3; TRBD2 agrees at 7 bases. The CDR3 runs 14 residues. CDR1 and CDR2 from the germline V gene are SGHDT and YYEEEE. With V trimmed by 2 bases and J by 5 bases, 5 bases remained unmatched. This CDR3 reads CASSFAGRIDTQYF. The DNA for the CDR3 is TGTGCCAGCAGCTTTGCCGGGAGGATAGATACGCAGTATTTT.

J is TRBJ1-4 and V is TRBV29-1, with 9 bases lining up with TRBD1. The CDR3 is 14 residues long. The germline CDR1 and CDR2 sequences are SQVTM and ANQGSEA. Trimming took 3 bases from V and 5 from J; bases not matched to a gene: 4. CDR3 DNA sequence: TGCAGCGTTGAGGCCGGGACAGGGAATGAAAAACTGTTTTTT. This encodes CSVEAGTGNEKLFF. Drawing the rest from reference TRBV29-1 and TRBJ1-4, the complete variable domain is SAVISQKPSRDICQRGTSLTIQCQVDSQVTMMFWYRQQPGQSLTLIATANQGSEATYESGFVIDKFPISRPNLTFSTLTVSNMSPEDSSIYLCSVEAGTGNEKLFFGSGTQLSVL.

V usage is TRBV7-3 and J usage is TRBJ2-3; 7 bases are a match to TRBD2. The CDR3 contains 15 residues. Germline V gene data show CDR1 as SGHTA and CDR2 as FQGTGA. V gave up 5 bases and J gave up 2 bases; unmatched junction bases: 7. The CDR3 nucleotides are TGTGCCAGCAGCAATCTTGGACTAGACACAGATACGCAGTATTTT. Amino acids: CASSNLGLDTDTQYF.

The chain recombines TRBV5-8 with TRBJ2-1; tentatively, D is TRBD2 (5 bases). The V end lost 10 bases, the J end lost 4 bases, and 24 bases lay between the germline ends. Germline V gene lookup returns CDR1 SGHTS and CDR2 YDEGEE. This CDR3 has 16 residues. CDR3 sequence reads: CAASIRGGRGYNEQFF. The CDR3 nucleotides read TGTGCCGCATCAATACGTGGAGGCCGGGGTTACAATGAGCAGTTCTTC.

This clonotype was seen more than once but under ten times. The J gene is TRBJ2-7, the V gene TRBV4-3; D might be TRBD1 (5 bases). Trimming shortened V by 0 bases and J by 7 bases, and 13 bases separated the two germline ends. Per the germline V gene, CDR1 is LGHNA and CDR2 is YSLEER. The CDR3 has 14 amino acids. The CDR3 protein is CASSQDLRAREQYF. In DNA, the CDR3 is TGCGCCAGCAGCCAAGATCTCAGGGCTCGAGAGCAGTACTTC.

This clonotype turned up a few times. The chain couples TRBV6-1 to TRBJ2-5; TRBD2 matches at 14 bases. This CDR3 comprises 16 residues. Germline CDR1 is MNHNS and CDR2 is SASEGT. The ends lost 2 bases at V and 11 bases at J; junction bases unmatched: 10. This CDR3 is CASSETGTSGSFEQYF. The DNA of the CDR3 is TGTGCCAGCAGTGAAACCGGGACTAGCGGGAGTTTTGAGCAGTACTTC.

This chain links TRBV27 with TRBJ2-5; TRBD1 might be the D (5 bases). The CDR3 is made up of 16 amino acids. The V end lost 0 bases, the J end lost 4 bases, and 15 bases lay between the germline ends. Germline assignment: CDR1 MNHEY and CDR2 SMNVEV (reference sequence). The CDR3 loop is CASSLSVGRRPETQYF. DNA for the CDR3: TGTGCCAGCAGTTTATCCGTGGGGCGTCGGCCAGAGACCCAGTACTTC.

This chain links TRBV5-1 with TRBJ2-1; 13 nucleotides align to TRBD2. CDR1 and CDR2 from the germline V gene are SGHRS and YFSETQ. Losses at the gene ends were 2 bases for V and 4 bases for J; bases not matched to a gene: 6. The CDR3 length is 17 residues. The CDR3: CASSFTSGGAGYNEQFF. DNA of the CDR3: TGCGCCAGCAGCTTCACTAGCGGGGGGGCTGGGTACAATGAGCAGTTCTTC.

The genes are TRBV12-3 or TRBV12-4 and TRBJ1-2; no firm D call. The V gene lost 5 bases and the J gene lost 4 bases, with 5 bases spanning the gap. The CDR3 covers 11 residues. CDR3 sequence reads: CASSNGYGYTF. The CDR3 coding sequence is TGTGCCAGCAGTAACGGCTATGGCTACACCTTC.

The chain combines TRBV24-1 with TRBJ2-1; D is unresolved. The V gene lost 7 bases and the J gene lost 8 bases, with 11 bases spanning the gap. This CDR3 is 12 amino acids long. The V gene's germline CDR1 is KGHDR and CDR2 SFDVKD. In DNA, the CDR3 is TGTGCCACCAGCGACGCCCTCCATGAGCAGTTCTTC. Amino acids: CATSDALHEQFF.

This clonotype has more than one count but fewer than ten. This chain connects TRBV7-2 to TRBJ2-1, with TRBD1 matching 10 bases. Germline V gene data show CDR1 as SGHTA and CDR2 as FQGNSA. J lost 2 bases, V lost 5 bases, and 3 bases had no gene match. The CDR3 length is 15 residues. Written as DNA, the CDR3 is TGTGCCAGCAGCACCGGGACAGGGGCCTACAATGAGCAGTTCTTC. Translating it yields CASSTGTGAYNEQFF.

This clonotype was detected ten times or more. The chain is built from TRBV7-2 and TRBJ2-5; D is uncertain. Deletions cut 5 bases from V and 5 bases from J, with 15 bases between. The CDR3 is made up of 14 amino acids. Germline V gene sequence: CDR1 SGHTA, CDR2 FQGNSA. For the CDR3, the DNA is TGTGCCAGCAGCCCTCTTCTTGGTGTGGAGACCCAGTACTTC. It yields the protein CASSPLLGVETQYF.

This clonotype was detected only a few times. V gene TRBV4-2 combines with J gene TRBJ2-3; D possibly corresponds to TRBD2 (5 bases). Per germline, CDR1 LGHNA and CDR2 YNFKEQ. V was pared by 1 base and J by 6 bases, with 14 bases between. The CDR3 contains 15 residues. The CDR3: CASSQANGVEDTQYF. The CDR3 DNA reads TGTGCCAGCAGCCAAGCTAACGGGGTCGAGGATACGCAGTATTTT.

The chain uses TRBV2 and TRBJ2-6; D unclear. This CDR3 spans 15 amino acids. Trimming took off 3 bases at V and 0 bases at J, with 6 bases between the two ends. Germline V gene sequence: CDR1 SNHLY, CDR2 FYNNEI. The CDR3 nucleotides read TGTGCCAGCAGTGACAGGAGCTCTGGGGCCAACGTCCTGACTTTC. It codes for CASSDRSSGANVLTF.